This T cell receptor (beta chain) derives from a study of technical replicates of blood from a handful of donors. V gave up 5 bases and J gave up 0 bases, with 11 bases separating them. This CDR3 spans 15 amino acids. Germline-derived CDR1 and CDR2 are KGHSH and LQKENI. Sequencing used immunoSEQ multiplex PCR; TCRdb keeps in-frame clones, though not all of them. The table shows 9,500 to 15,000 clones, with 85% to 95% occurring only once. This clone has only one observation. The genes are TRBV18 and TRBJ1-3; no firm D call. Sequencing input: PBMCs. The clonotype comes from a human donor in good health. For the CDR3, the DNA is TGTGCCAGCTCAATAGACAAATTCTCTGGAAACACCATATATTTT. It is translated as CASSIDKFSGNTIYF.